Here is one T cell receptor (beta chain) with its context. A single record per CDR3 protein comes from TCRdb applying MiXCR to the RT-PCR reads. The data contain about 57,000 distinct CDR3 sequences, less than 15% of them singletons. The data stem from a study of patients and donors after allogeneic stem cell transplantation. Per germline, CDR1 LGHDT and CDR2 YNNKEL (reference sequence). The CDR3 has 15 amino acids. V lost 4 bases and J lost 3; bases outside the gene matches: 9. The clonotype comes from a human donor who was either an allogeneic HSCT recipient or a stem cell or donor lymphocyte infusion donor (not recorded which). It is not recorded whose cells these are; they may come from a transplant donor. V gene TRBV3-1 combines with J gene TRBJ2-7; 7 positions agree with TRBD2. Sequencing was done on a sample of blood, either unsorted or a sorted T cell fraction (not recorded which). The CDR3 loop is CASSPLGAGDYEQYF. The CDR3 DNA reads TGTGCCAGCAGCCCCCTAGGGGCGGGAGACTACGAGCAGTACTTC.